This TCR beta chain was obtained from a study of OX40 agonist ivuxolimab in advanced cancers. The timepoints at which blood was sampled were baseline, cycle 4 day 1, and cycle 7 day 1. V lost 0 bases, J lost 3 bases, and 5 bases lay in between. Germline values: CDR1 SGHAT, CDR2 FQNNGV. The CDR3 sequence is 14 residues long. Profiling relied on immunoSEQ multiplex PCR, and the TCRdb table lists in-frame clones only, not all of them. The sample shows about 79,000 clones, 81% of them seen only once. A word on this clone: What it binds is unknown.

Study findings and constraints: There was clonal expansion of CD4+ and CD8+ blood T cells by week 6 at 0.1 to 3.0 mg/kg.

The source material was CD4+ or CD8+ T cells sorted from blood, sampled in a trial of the OX40 agonist ivuxolimab. V gene TRBV11-2 combines with J gene TRBJ1-4, with D unclear. The TCR sequence derives from an adult with an advanced solid tumor such as melanoma, head and neck, liver or kidney cancer. The CDR3 loop reads CASSLDLANEKLFF. The CDR3 DNA sequence: TGTGCCAGCAGCTTAGATTTGGCTAATGAAAAACTGTTTTTT.